In its sample, the clone carrying this TCR beta chain was seen a few times. Here immunoSEQ multiplex PCR was the method, and the copy in TCRdb shows in-frame clones only, minus some. The repertoire consists of 3,500 or so clones, with roughly 72% occurring once and the leading ten covering 10%. These data come from a study of immune evolution from preneoplasia to lung adenocarcinoma. Study summary: HLA loss of heterozygosity: 7% AIS, around 16% MIA, about 35% ADC, none AAH.

Deletions cut 0 bases from V and 5 bases from J, with 16 bases between. The CDR3 spans 16 residues. Germline CDR1 is SGDLS and CDR2 is YYNGEE. Two lung cancer pathologists independently confirmed each histologic diagnosis. After pathologic assessment, macro-dissection selected premalignant or tumor cells for extraction. The chain combines TRBV9 with TRBJ2-3; D assignment may be TRBD1 or TRBD2 (6 bases each). The source of this sequence is a person aged 60 to 85 with lung adenocarcinoma. Sequencing was performed on FFPE minimally invasive lung adenocarcinoma tissue. The CDR3 DNA reads as TGTGCCAGCAGCGTAGCTGAGGGGGGACCGATAGATACGCAGTATTTT. Its translation: CASSVAEGGPIDTQYF. The full variable domain, completed using reference TRBV9 and TRBJ2-3, is DSGVTQTPKHLITATGQRVTLRCSPRSGDLSVYWYQQSLDQGLQFLIQYYNGEERAKGNILERFSAQQFPDLHSELNLSSLELGDSALYFCASSVAEGGPIDTQYFGPGTRLTVL.